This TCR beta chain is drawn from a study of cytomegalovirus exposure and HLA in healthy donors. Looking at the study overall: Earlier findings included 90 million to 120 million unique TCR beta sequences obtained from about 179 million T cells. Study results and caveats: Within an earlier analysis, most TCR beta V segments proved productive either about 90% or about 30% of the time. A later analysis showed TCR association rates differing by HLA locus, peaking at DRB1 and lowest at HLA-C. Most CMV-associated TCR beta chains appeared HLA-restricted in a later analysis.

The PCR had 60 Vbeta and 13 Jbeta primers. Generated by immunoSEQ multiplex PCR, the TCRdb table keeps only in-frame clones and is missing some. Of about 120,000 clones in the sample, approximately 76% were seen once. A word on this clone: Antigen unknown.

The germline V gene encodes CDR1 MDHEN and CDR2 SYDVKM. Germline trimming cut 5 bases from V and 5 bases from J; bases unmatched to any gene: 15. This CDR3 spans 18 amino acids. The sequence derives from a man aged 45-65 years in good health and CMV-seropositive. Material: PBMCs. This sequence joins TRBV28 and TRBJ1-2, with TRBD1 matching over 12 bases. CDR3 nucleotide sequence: TGTGCCAGCAGTGCGTACGATATCCGGGACAGGGGGCAGTATGGCTACACCTTC. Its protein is CASSAYDIRDRGQYGYTF.